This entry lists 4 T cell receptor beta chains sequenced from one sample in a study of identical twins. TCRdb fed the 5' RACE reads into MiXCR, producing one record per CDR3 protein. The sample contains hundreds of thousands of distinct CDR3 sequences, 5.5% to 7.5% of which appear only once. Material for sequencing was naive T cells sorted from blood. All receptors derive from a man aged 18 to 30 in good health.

CDR3 sequence: CSARERREFYEQYF. In nucleotides, the CDR3 is TGCAGTGCTAGAGAGCGGCGGGAGTTCTACGAGCAGTACTTC. The V call is TRBV20-1, the J call TRBJ2-7, with 7 bases identical to TRBD2. CDR1 is DFQATT and CDR2 is SNEGSKA in the germline V gene (reference sequence). J lost 3 bases, V lost 0 bases, and 5 bases had no gene match. This CDR3 is built from 14 residues.

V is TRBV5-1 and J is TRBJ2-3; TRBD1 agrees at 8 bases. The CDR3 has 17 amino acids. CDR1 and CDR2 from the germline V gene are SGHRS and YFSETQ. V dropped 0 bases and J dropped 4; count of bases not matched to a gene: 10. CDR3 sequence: CASSLVTGQGISDTQYF. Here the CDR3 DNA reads TGCGCCAGCAGCTTGGTGACTGGACAGGGTATTTCAGATACGCAGTATTTT.

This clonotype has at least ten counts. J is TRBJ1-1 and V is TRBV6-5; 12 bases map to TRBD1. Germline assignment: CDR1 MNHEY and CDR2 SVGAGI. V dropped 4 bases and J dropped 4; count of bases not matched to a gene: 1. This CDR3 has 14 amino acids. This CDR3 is CASSSGQGATEAFF. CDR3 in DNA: TGTGCCAGCAGTTCGGGACAGGGGGCCACTGAAGCTTTCTTT.

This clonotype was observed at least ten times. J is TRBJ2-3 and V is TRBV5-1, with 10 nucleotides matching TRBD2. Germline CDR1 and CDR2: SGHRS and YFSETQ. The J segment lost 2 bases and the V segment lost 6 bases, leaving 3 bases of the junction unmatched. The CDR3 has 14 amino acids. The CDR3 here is CASTSGSYTDTQYF. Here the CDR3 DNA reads TGCGCCAGCACTAGCGGGAGTTACACAGATACGCAGTATTTT.